Following are 6 T cell receptor beta chains from one sample sequenced in a study of blood T cells in healthy people across ages. A second PCR of 7 to 11 cycles used a sample-barcoded 5' primer and a J-beta primer mix. Each CDR3 protein gets one entry after TCRdb re-called the 5' RACE reads with MiXCR. In the table there are about 1.8 million distinct CDR3 sequences, roughly 52% of which are singletons. Sequencing was performed on blood. The origin of the receptors is a woman aged 40 to 50 in good health.

The CDR3 sequence: CASSDRRTFPDSPLHF. The DNA of the CDR3 is TGTGCCAGCAGTGATAGGAGGACCTTTCCTGATTCACCCCTCCACTTT. This chain joins TRBV6-1 and TRBJ1-6; D unclear. The germline V gene has CDR1 MNHNS and CDR2 SASEGT. The CDR3 is made up of 16 amino acids. The V and J ends lost 3 bases and 8 bases respectively, with 17 bases between them.

The chain couples TRBV29-1 to TRBJ2-5; TRBD2 matches 7 bases. CDR1 and CDR2 from the germline V gene are SQVTM and ANQGSEA. CDR3 size: 13 residues. V gave up 7 bases and J gave up 0 bases; unmatched junction bases: 5. CDR3 sequence (DNA): TGCAGCGGCGGACGGGGGGACCAAGAGACCCAGTACTTC. Amino acids: CSGGRGDQETQYF. Based on the CDR3 plus reference TRBV29-1 and TRBJ2-5, the full variable domain is SAVISQKPSRDICQRGTSLTIQCQVDSQVTMMFWYRQQPGQSLTLIATANQGSEATYESGFVIDKFPISRPNLTFSTLTVSNMSPEDSSIYLCSGGRGDQETQYFGPGTRLLVL.

The genes are TRBV20-1 and TRBJ1-2, with 7 bases aligning to TRBD1. J was trimmed by 4 bases and V by 5 bases; bases with no gene match: 13. This CDR3 contains 15 residues. The germline CDR1 and CDR2 sequences are DFQATT and SNEGSKA (reference sequence). CDR3 region: CSAFPPRQGSYGYTF. The CDR3, as DNA: TGCAGTGCTTTCCCTCCAAGACAGGGCTCCTATGGCTACACCTTC.

The chain joins TRBV7-2 to TRBJ2-3; 9 bases agree with TRBD2. There are 18 residues in the CDR3. V shed 0 bases and J 4 bases; nucleotides not matched to a gene: 11. CDR1 SGHTA and CDR2 FQGNSA come from the germline V gene. CDR3 DNA sequence: TGTGCCAGCAGCTTAGCGGGGACGGCTAGCGGGGTCGCAGATACGCAGTATTTT. Protein: CASSLAGTASGVADTQYF. The entire variable domain, with the rest obtained from reference TRBV7-2 and TRBJ2-3, is as follows: GAGVSQSPSNKVTEKGKDVELRCDPISGHTALYWYRQSLGQGLEFLIYFQGNSAPDKSGLPSDRFSAERTGGSVSTLTIQRTQQEDSAVYLCASSLAGTASGVADTQYFGPGTRLTVL.

V and J are TRBV29-1 and TRBJ2-7; the D call may be TRBD1 or TRBD2 (6 bases each). This CDR3 is 15 amino acids long. Trimming left V 3 bases short and J 5 bases short, with 20 bases between. The V gene's germline CDR1 is SQVTM and CDR2 ANQGSEA. DNA of the CDR3: TGCAGCGTTGAGGGGGCCGAAACAGGGAGGCACGAGCAGTACTTC. The encoded protein is CSVEGAETGRHEQYF.

This clonotype was detected only a few times. The V call is TRBV10-3, the J call TRBJ2-5; no clear D gene. CDR1 and CDR2 from the germline V gene are ENHRY and SYGVKD. The CDR3 length is 13 residues. Trimming pared 5 bases from V and 7 bases from J, leaving 14 bases between. CDR3 sequence reads: CAISPDGPGTQYF. CDR3 in DNA: TGTGCCATCAGTCCGGACGGTCCTGGGACCCAGTACTTC.